This T cell receptor (beta chain) was identified during a study of blood T cells in healthy people across ages. This clonotype has more than one count but fewer than ten. Next came a second PCR, run for about 6 to 11 cycles, which used a sample-barcoded 5' primer along with a J-beta primer mix. In TCRdb, the 5' RACE reads were re-called with MiXCR into one record per CDR3 protein. The data show roughly 500,000 distinct CDR3 sequences, roughly 28% seen once. This CDR3 is 17 amino acids long. After removal of 5 bases from V and 0 bases from J, the junction contained 13 bases not matched to a gene. Per the germline V gene, CDR1 is DFQATT and CDR2 is SNEGSKA (reference sequence).

Sample: blood. The sequence came from a woman between 70 and 85 years old in good health. The chain combines TRBV20-1 with TRBJ2-3, with 8 bases lining up with TRBD2. The CDR3 DNA follows: TGCAGTGCTTCACGGGCAAGCGGGGGTAGGAGCACAGATACGCAGTATTTT. It encodes CSASRASGGRSTDTQYF.